The 28 T cell receptor beta chains listed next were all sequenced from one sample in a study of blood T cell repertoires in COVID-19. Here immunoSEQ multiplex PCR was the method, and the copy in TCRdb shows in-frame clones only, minus some. The data contain about 230,000 clones, approximately 89% of them seen just once; the ten biggest clones take up roughly 4%. The sequenced material came from PBMCs or T cells enriched from blood (not recorded which). Receptors originate from a woman in her 30s with acute COVID-19.

CDR3 residues: CASSQEVQETQYF. CDR3 bases: TGTGCCAGCAGCCAAGAGGTCCAAGAGACCCAGTACTTC. The V gene is TRBV2, the J gene TRBJ2-5, with D uncertain. The CDR3 is made up of 13 amino acids. CDR1 is SNHLY, CDR2 FYNNEI, per germline. V lost 6 bases to trimming and J lost 1 base, with 9 bases between them.

The chain links TRBV20-1 to TRBJ2-1, with 8 positions matching TRBD2. The germline V gene encodes CDR1 DFQATT and CDR2 SNEGSKA (reference sequence). CDR3 length equals 16 residues. V lost 3 bases, J lost 4 bases, and 11 bases stayed unmatched. In DNA, the CDR3 is TGCAGTGCTAGTACCGGGGCGGGGGGCAGGTACAATGAGCAGTTCTTC. Residues: CSASTGAGGRYNEQFF.

The count of this clone is one. This rearrangement joins TRBV6-1 to TRBJ2-3; TRBD2 matches 13 bases. There are 16 residues in the CDR3. The V gene end was trimmed by 4 bases and the J gene end by 5 bases; junction bases not matched to a gene: 6. Germline CDR1 reads MNHNS; CDR2 reads SASEGT. For the CDR3, the DNA is TGTGCCAGCAGTGGAGAGACTAGCGGGGGGCGAGATACGCAGTATTTT. The encoded protein is CASSGETSGGRDTQYF.

The chain has TRBV30 and TRBJ1-1; D remains unclear. V was clipped by 4 bases and J by 7 bases, with 13 bases between them. The CDR3 length is 12 residues. Germline loops: CDR1 GTSNPN, CDR2 SVGIG (reference sequence). The CDR3 is CAWTWTPNEAFF. CDR3 bases: TGTGCCTGGACCTGGACTCCCAATGAAGCTTTCTTT. The full variable domain, with the rest looked up from reference TRBV30 and TRBJ1-1, is SQTIHQWPATLVQPVGSPLSLECTVEGTSNPNLYWYRQAAGRGLQLLFYSVGIGQISSEVPQNLSASRPQDRQFILSSKKLLLSDSGFYLCAWTWTPNEAFFGQGTRLTVV.

This chain links TRBV10-1 with TRBJ2-3; D gene uncertain. The CDR3 has 14 residues. Per the germline V gene, CDR1 is WNHNN and CDR2 is SYGVQD (reference sequence). Trimming pared 3 bases from V and 10 bases from J, leaving 17 bases between. CDR3 sequence: CASSDRLRSQSQYF. The CDR3 nucleotides read TGCGCCAGCAGTGATAGACTGCGAAGTCAATCGCAGTATTTT.

The chain employs TRBV19 and TRBJ1-5, with D possibly TRBD1 on 5 matching bases. V was shortened by 6 bases and J by 7 bases, with 13 bases between the two germline ends. The germline V gene has CDR1 LNHDA and CDR2 SQIVND (reference sequence). The CDR3 loop spans 13 amino acids. The DNA for the CDR3 is TGTGCCAGTAGAGCGGGGGAGTTGCAGCCCCAGCATTTT. Its translation is CASRAGELQPQHF. Full variable domain (rest looked up from reference TRBV19 and TRBJ1-5): DGGITQSPKYLFRKEGQNVTLSCEQNLNHDAMYWYRQDPGQGLRLIYYSQIVNDFQKGDIAEGYSVSREKKESFPLTVTSAQKNPTAFYLCASRAGELQPQHFGDGTRLSIL.

The chain couples TRBV29-1 to TRBJ1-2; D is unresolved. The germline V and J ends were trimmed by 4 bases and 1 base, with 10 bases remaining between them. The CDR3 is made up of 13 amino acids. Germline V CDR1 and CDR2: SQVTM, ANQGSEA. In DNA, the CDR3 is TGCAGCGTTGCTAGGATCCATAACTATGGCTACACCTTC. This encodes CSVARIHNYGYTF. Looking up the rest from reference TRBV29-1 and TRBJ1-2 gives the full variable domain: SAVISQKPSRDICQRGTSLTIQCQVDSQVTMMFWYRQQPGQSLTLIATANQGSEATYESGFVIDKFPISRPNLTFSTLTVSNMSPEDSSIYLCSVARIHNYGYTFGSGTRLTVV.

The CDR3, as DNA: TGTGCCAGCAGCCAAGGCCGGGGGGATCAGCCCCAGCATTTT. This sequence encodes CASSQGRGDQPQHF. The chain carries TRBV3-1 (or the pseudogene TRBV3-2) and TRBJ1-5, with a weak D call TRBD1 (5 bases). Germline-derived CDR1 and CDR2 are LGHDT and YNNKEL (reference sequence). V was trimmed by 1 base and J by 5 bases, leaving 9 bases between them. This CDR3 has 14 residues.

V gene TRBV19 combines with J gene TRBJ1-2; maybe TRBD1 (6 bases). This CDR3 spans 15 amino acids. Germline V lookup: CDR1 LNHDA, CDR2 SQIVND (reference sequence). The V gene lost 5 bases and the J gene lost 5 bases, with 18 bases spanning the gap. The CDR3: CASSPFRGASYGYTF. In DNA form, the CDR3 reads TGTGCCAGTAGTCCCTTTCGGGGGGCGTCGTATGGCTACACCTTC.

The rearrangement links TRBV4-1 to TRBJ1-2; D is undetermined. The germline gives CDR1 MGHRA, CDR2 YSYEKL. V lost 1 base to trimming and J lost 4 bases, with 10 bases between them. The CDR3 has 14 residues. CDR3 coding DNA: TGCGCCAGCAGCCAAGGGGAGAGCCTCTATGGCTACACCTTC. Amino acids: CASSQGESLYGYTF.

V gene TRBV6-4 combines with J gene TRBJ1-1; D gene ambiguous. The CDR3 extends over 14 amino acids. Germline CDR1 reads MRHNA; CDR2 reads SNTAGT. Trimming removed 3 bases at V and 1 base at J, with 9 bases between. The CDR3 spells CASSETVENTEAFF. CDR3 nucleotide sequence: TGTGCCAGCAGTGAAACAGTTGAGAACACTGAAGCTTTCTTT.

The chain combines TRBV4-1 with TRBJ1-5, with a weak D call TRBD1 (6 bases). The CDR3 runs to 14 residues. V lost 6 bases to trimming and J lost 6 bases, with 15 bases between them. CDR1 and CDR2 from the germline V gene are MGHRA and YSYEKL. For the CDR3, the DNA is TGCGCCAGCAGGCATACACAGGGAAGTCAGCCCCAGCATTTT. Its translation: CASRHTQGSQPQHF.

V usage is TRBV4-1 and J usage is TRBJ1-2; 7 nucleotides align to TRBD1. The CDR3 runs to 16 residues. The V and J ends lost 3 bases and 0 bases, in that order; junction bases with no gene match: 7. CDR1 is MGHRA and CDR2 is YSYEKL in the germline V gene. The CDR3 loop is CASSQQQQGSNYGYTF. CDR3 DNA: TGCGCCAGCAGCCAGCAGCAACAGGGGTCTAACTATGGCTACACCTTC.

The chain employs TRBV7-9 and TRBJ2-7, with no clear D. V gave up 5 bases and J gave up 2 bases, with 13 bases separating them. Germline CDR1 and CDR2: SEHNR and FQNEAQ (reference sequence). This CDR3 has 14 amino acids. CDR3 sequence: CASSGSQRTYEQYF. CDR3 coding DNA: TGTGCCAGCAGCGGCTCACAGAGAACCTACGAGCAGTACTTC.

The genes are TRBV4-1 and TRBJ1-1; TRBD1 might be the D (5 bases). CDR1 and CDR2 from the germline V gene are MGHRA and YSYEKL. Trimming removed 3 bases from V and 5 bases from J, with 19 bases in between. CDR3 length: 16 amino acids. CDR3 in amino acids: CASSHREGSRGTEAFF. Written as DNA, the CDR3 is TGCGCCAGCAGCCATAGGGAGGGGTCCAGAGGGACTGAAGCTTTCTTT.

The chain recombines TRBV6-1 with TRBJ1-6; tentative D call: TRBD1 (6 bases). The germline gives CDR1 MNHNS, CDR2 SASEGT. V was pared by 1 base and J by 0 bases, with 13 bases between. This CDR3 spans 18 amino acids. DNA for the CDR3: TGTGCCAGCAGTGAAGATCGAGGGGGAACCTCCTATAATTCACCCCTCCACTTT. Residues: CASSEDRGGTSYNSPLHF.

This rearrangement joins TRBV5-1 to TRBJ2-1; TRBD2 matches at 12 bases. Germline CDR1 reads SGHRS; CDR2 reads YFSETQ. The CDR3 length is 14 residues. V shed 4 bases, J shed 7 bases, and the junction held 3 bases outside the gene matches. CDR3 sequence reads: CASSGLAGGNEQFF. CDR3 DNA sequence: TGCGCCAGCAGCGGTCTAGCGGGGGGGAATGAGCAGTTCTTC.

This clone has a handful of counts. The CDR3 region is CASSEDGGLAQPQHF. CDR3 bases: TGTGCCAGCAGCGAGGACGGGGGTCTGGCTCAGCCCCAGCATTTT. This chain joins TRBV7-2 and TRBJ1-5; tentatively, D is TRBD1 (5 bases). Germline CDR1 and CDR2: SGHTA and FQGNSA. There are 15 residues in the CDR3. The V end was cut by 5 bases, the J end by 6 bases, with 17 bases between. The full variable domain, in which reference TRBV7-2 and TRBJ1-5 provide the parts outside the CDR3, is GAGVSQSPSNKVTEKGKDVELRCDPISGHTALYWYRQSLGQGLEFLIYFQGNSAPDKSGLPSDRFSAERTGGSVSTLTIQRTQQEDSAVYLCASSEDGGLAQPQHFGDGTRLSIL.

The chain joins TRBV4-3 to TRBJ2-2, with D possibly TRBD2 on 5 matching bases. The CDR3 is made up of 17 amino acids. V was trimmed by 1 base and J by 4 bases, leaving 16 bases between them. From germline, CDR1 is LGHNA and CDR2 YSLEER. DNA for the CDR3: TGCGCCAGCAGCCAAGGATTGAAACTAGGATCCACCGGGGAGCTGTTTTTT. Translated: CASSQGLKLGSTGELFF.

The V call is TRBV19, the J call TRBJ2-5; 9 bases fit TRBD1. The J segment lost 4 bases and the V segment lost 6 bases, leaving 9 bases of the junction unmatched. Germline assignment: CDR1 LNHDA and CDR2 SQIVND (reference sequence). The CDR3 sequence is 15 residues long. This chain's CDR3 is CASRGGQGSRETQYF. CDR3 nucleotides: TGTGCCAGTAGAGGGGGACAGGGCAGTCGAGAGACCCAGTACTTC.

This chain's CDR3 is CASSPGLATDTQYF. CDR3 DNA sequence: TGTGCCAGCAGCCCGGGACTAGCGACAGATACGCAGTATTTT. The chain carries TRBV11-2 and TRBJ2-3; 10 bases match TRBD2. Germline V lookup: CDR1 SGHAT, CDR2 FQNNGV. The trim removed 5 bases at V and 3 bases at J, leaving 2 bases unmatched. The CDR3 is 14 residues long.

The gene calls are TRBV6-4 and TRBJ2-1; 11 nucleotides match TRBD1. CDR1 MRHNA and CDR2 SNTAGT come from the germline V gene. The CDR3 runs to 15 residues. Trimming at V came to 5 bases and at J to 8 bases, leaving 8 bases not matched to a gene. CDR3 in amino acids: CASSSDRGLADEQFF. The CDR3 bases are TGTGCCAGCAGTTCGGACAGGGGGCTAGCCGATGAGCAGTTCTTC.

This rearrangement joins TRBV7-2 to TRBJ2-7, with 9 nucleotides matching TRBD1. With V trimmed by 5 bases and J by 2 bases, 7 bases remained unmatched. This CDR3 contains 15 residues. Germline CDR1 reads SGHTA; CDR2 reads FQGNSA. The CDR3 sequence: CASSTRTGVPYEQYF. For the CDR3, the DNA is TGTGCCAGCAGCACGCGGACAGGGGTACCCTACGAGCAGTACTTC. The full variable domain, its missing parts supplied by reference TRBV7-2 and TRBJ2-7, is GAGVSQSPSNKVTEKGKDVELRCDPISGHTALYWYRQSLGQGLEFLIYFQGNSAPDKSGLPSDRFSAERTGGSVSTLTIQRTQQEDSAVYLCASSTRTGVPYEQYFGPGTRLTVT.

V usage is TRBV4-3 and J usage is TRBJ2-7, with D tentatively TRBD2 (6 bases). Germline CDR1 reads LGHNA; CDR2 reads YSLEER. This CDR3 comprises 15 residues. V was cut by 2 bases and J by 0 bases, with 11 bases left in between. Written as DNA, the CDR3 is TGCGCCAGCAGCCAATCTGGGACTGCCTCCTACGAGCAGTACTTC. As protein: CASSQSGTASYEQYF.

The rearrangement joins TRBV30 to TRBJ2-5; 7 nucleotides match TRBD1. Germline CDR1 is GTSNPN and CDR2 is SVGIG (reference sequence). V lost 2 bases, J lost 5 bases, and 5 bases stayed unmatched. The CDR3 totals 13 residues. The CDR3 DNA reads as TGTGCCTGGAGTAGGACAGGCAGGGAGACCCAGTACTTC. As protein: CAWSRTGRETQYF.

Comment on this clone: Other nucleotide sequences from this sample produce the same CDR3. The CDR3 DNA sequence: TGTGCCAGTAGTATCCCCGGACAGGGAAACTATGGCTACACCTTC. Translating it yields CASSIPGQGNYGYTF. V and J are TRBV19 and TRBJ1-2; 8 bases map to TRBD1. CDR1 is LNHDA, CDR2 SQIVND, per germline (reference sequence). The CDR3 runs to 15 residues. With 3 bases clipped from V and 2 bases from J, the junction kept 5 bases outside the gene matches.

The chain combines TRBV11-2 with TRBJ2-2; D not resolved. Per the germline V gene, CDR1 is SGHAT and CDR2 is FQNNGV. The CDR3 is 16 amino acids. V shed 2 bases and J shed 1 base, with 11 bases lying between them. The CDR3 DNA is TGTGCCAGCAGCTTAAGCCTTCCAGGGAACACCGGGGAGCTGTTTTTT. It encodes CASSLSLPGNTGELFF.

The gene calls are TRBV19 and TRBJ2-1; 15 nucleotides line up with TRBD2. CDR1 is LNHDA and CDR2 is SQIVND in the germline V gene (reference sequence). The CDR3 spans 18 residues. Unmatched junction bases numbered 9, after V lost 9 bases and J lost 0 bases. The CDR3 DNA reads TGTGCCAGCCGCGGACTAGCGGGGGGGCCGGGCTCCTACAATGAGCAGTTCTTC. Its protein is CASRGLAGGPGSYNEQFF.